This TCR beta chain was captured in a study of T cell responses to AZD1222 COVID-19 vaccine (dated by TCRdb to 2020 to 2023). In the study overall: TCR sequencing covered more than 230 trial participants: roughly 200 given two doses of AZD1222 and 26 given two doses of MenACWY control vaccine. Enrollment into the trials was organized by age into subgroups of 18-55, 56-69 and 70-plus years, and those subgroups contained roughly 150, 30 and 60 TCR-sequenced participants, respectively. The full study reports these points: Because no samples from the day 14 peak response were available, repertoires could be characterized only after the peak T cell response. After two AZD1222 doses, both the breadth and the depth of spike-specific TCRs were significantly higher than at day 0 and than in MenACWY recipients. In the small 56-69-year group, the increase in depth fell short of significance, most likely because of low power. Conclusions about previously exposed vaccinees are limited, since just five or six AZD1222 recipients were seropositive for SARS-CoV-2 at baseline. Vaccine-associated CD4 TCRs spanned the whole spike protein, with dominant responses in regions 160-218 and 743-854. Epitopes outside the regions mutated in the B.1.351 and B.1.1.7 variants were reportedly recognized by nearly half of the unique spike-specific TCRs. Participants were mostly white British and included more females than males, and it was suggested by the authors that clonal diversity may have been underestimated.

The label giving this sample's time point can be read as: about 28 days (+/-7) after the second vaccine dose. AZD1222 recipients with second doses at about 4 weeks or about 12 weeks were pooled, because spike-specific TCR depth and breadth did not differ between schedules. Vaccinee samples were obtained from the UK trials COV001 and COV002, which included a single-blind randomized controlled phase 2/3 trial of AZD1222 (ChAdOx1 nCoV-19) in healthy adults. For TCRbeta chain sequencing, PBMC samples were collected from trial participants at day 0 and at day 28 after the second dose. The CDR3 regions of human TCRbeta chains were analyzed by immunosequencing. As for the original processing: Repertoire TCRs were matched against a reference library of SARS-CoV-2-specific TCRs generated with the MIRA antigen-specificity platform. Breadth was defined as the fraction of unique TCRs that were SARS-CoV-2-associated, and depth was defined as the fraction of total T cells that were SARS-CoV-2-associated. Each spike-specific TCR was assigned to its reactive spike region and to a CD4 or CD8 class using the MIRA data. Log10-transformed breadth and depth values were compared by one-way ANOVA with Sidak's multiple comparisons tests. Entries here come from immuneACCESS through TCRdb and include only in-frame sequences with V and J called. Some clones fail to appear in such tables; in the studies checked, an unresolved V gene covers under half of the shortfall, and the cause of the remainder is unknown. Clone size and V and J calls were adopted from that table, with D and trimming inferred from the DNA. Here the sample has nearly 110,000 clones; nearly 90% occur a single time. The leading ten clones occupy 4.8% of the sample.

Inclusive of the bounding cysteine and phenylalanine, the CDR3 is 13 residues long. Here the CDR3 DNA is all that survives: 39 bases in frame from base 1. V and J lose 10 bases and 0 bases, and a span of 13 bases separates them. The germline V gene sets CDR1 to SNHLY and CDR2 to FYNNEI. This clone was seen once. Its antigen is currently not known. Nothing much larger sits one base from this clone, and base qualities are not available. Sequences were derived from peripheral blood, sampled 28 days after the second AZD1222 dose. The chain links TRBV2 with TRBJ2-7; the D match is possibly TRBD1 or TRBD2, with 5 bases aligned in each. The clonotype originates from an adult who received the AZD1222 COVID-19 vaccine. The sequenced DNA: TGTGCCATCAGGGACGCCAGCTCCTACGAGCAGTACTTC. It translates as CAIRDASSYEQYF.